Below, 32 T cell receptor beta chains from the same sample are listed, as sequenced in a study of cytomegalovirus exposure and HLA in healthy donors. This PCR relied on a set of 60 Vbeta primers and 13 Jbeta primers. Measured with immunoSEQ multiplex PCR; TCRdb has only the in-frame clones, and not every one. The data contain some 180,000 clones, 78% of them singletons. Material: PBMCs. The source is a female donor in good health and CMV-seronegative.

This clone was seen more than once but under ten times. This chain connects TRBV5-6 to TRBJ2-1; D is uncertain. Trimming shortened V by 2 bases and J by 6 bases, and 6 bases separated the two germline ends. The CDR3 is 12 amino acids. Germline V CDR1 and CDR2: SGHDT, YYEEEE. The CDR3 region is CASSFSFNEQFF. Written as DNA, the CDR3 is TGTGCCAGCAGCTTTAGCTTCAATGAGCAGTTCTTC.

V is TRBV5-1 and J is TRBJ1-1; 8 positions match TRBD1. The CDR3 is 18 residues long. V lost 4 bases to trimming and J lost 2 bases; unmatched junction nucleotides: 16. Germline CDR1 reads SGHRS; CDR2 reads YFSETQ. The CDR3 sequence: CASSRNMPPGQDNTEAFF. The DNA of the CDR3 is TGCGCCAGCAGCCGCAATATGCCTCCGGGACAGGATAACACTGAAGCTTTCTTT.

A few counts support this clone. The chain uses TRBV19 and TRBJ2-7, with TRBD1 matching 7 bases. The CDR3 is made up of 15 amino acids. Germline CDR1 is LNHDA and CDR2 is SQIVND (reference sequence). V shed 3 bases and J 1 base; nucleotides not matched to a gene: 6. The CDR3 DNA is TGTGCCAGTAGTATTGGGGCAGGGGGATCCTACGAGCAGTACTTC. Protein product: CASSIGAGGSYEQYF.

CDR3 in DNA: TGCGCCAGCAGCTTTCAGGGTTGGAACACTGAAGCTTTCTTT. Its protein product is CASSFQGWNTEAFF. This chain joins TRBV5-1 and TRBJ1-1; possible D gene TRBD1, 5 bases. The CDR3 runs 14 residues. Trimming cost V 2 bases and J 1 base, with 9 bases left between them. Germline V gene data show CDR1 as SGHRS and CDR2 as YFSETQ.

The chain carries TRBV5-1 and TRBJ2-5; D is undetermined. Germline V lookup: CDR1 SGHRS, CDR2 YFSETQ. V was cut by 4 bases and J by 7 bases, with 20 bases left in between. CDR3 length: 15 amino acids. In DNA, the CDR3 is TGCGCCAGCAGCCTCGACCGGGTCCCTATTGGGACCCAGTACTTC. This codes for CASSLDRVPIGTQYF.

The rearrangement joins TRBV19 to TRBJ1-6; no reliable D call. V was clipped by 0 bases and J by 11 bases, with 8 bases between them. Germline V gene lookup returns CDR1 LNHDA and CDR2 SQIVND (reference sequence). This CDR3 has 13 residues. In DNA form, the CDR3 reads TGTGCCAGTAGTATAGACGGGAGTCCACCCCTCCACTTT. Translated: CASSIDGSPPLHF.

Note on this clone: Other DNA sequences in the sample encode the same CDR3. V gene TRBV28 combines with J gene TRBJ2-1; possible D gene TRBD1, 6 bases. Trimming removed 7 bases at V and 10 bases at J, with 14 bases between. The CDR3 is 12 amino acids. Germline-derived CDR1 and CDR2 are MDHEN and SYDVKM. The CDR3 DNA reads TGTGCCAGCAACTTTGGGGGCGGCGAGCAGTTCTTC. Its protein product is CASNFGGGEQFF.

The sample holds a few counts of this clone. This rearrangement joins TRBV7-3 to TRBJ2-7, with 7 bases lining up with TRBD2. J was trimmed by 5 bases and V by 5 bases; bases with no gene match: 12. Germline CDR1 and CDR2: SGHTA and FQGTGA. There are 15 residues in the CDR3. The CDR3 DNA is TGTGCCAGCAGCACCGCCGGGAGGTCCGGCCACGAGCAGTACTTC. As protein: CASSTAGRSGHEQYF.

The chain uses TRBV10-3 and TRBJ2-7, with a weak D call TRBD2 (6 bases). Trimming shortened V by 7 bases and J by 1 base, and 14 bases separated the two germline ends. This CDR3 contains 14 residues. Germline-derived CDR1 and CDR2 are ENHRY and SYGVKD. DNA of the CDR3: TGTGCCATCAAGAGGATTAGCGGATCCTACGAGCAGTACTTC. Residues: CAIKRISGSYEQYF.

The chain combines TRBV5-6 with TRBJ1-2; a weak D match, TRBD1 (6 bases). The CDR3 is 15 residues long. V lost 2 bases, J lost 0 bases, and 11 bases lay in between. The germline V gene has CDR1 SGHDT and CDR2 YYEEEE. DNA for the CDR3: TGTGCCAGCAGCTTACCGGACAGAGCTAACTATGGCTACACCTTC. Its translation: CASSLPDRANYGYTF.

The rearrangement joins TRBV6-5 to TRBJ2-7, with 9 bases matching TRBD1. J lost 4 bases, V lost 6 bases, and 7 bases had no gene match. The length of the CDR3 is 14 residues. The germline gives CDR1 MNHEY, CDR2 SVGAGI. Here the CDR3 DNA reads TGTGCCAGCAGCCAAACAGGGGGCTCATACGAGCAGTACTTC. Its protein product is CASSQTGGSYEQYF.

The chain links TRBV6-5 to TRBJ2-2; TRBD2 might be the D (5 bases). This CDR3 region has 16 residues. V shed 2 bases and J shed 4 bases, with 14 bases lying between them. Germline CDR1 and CDR2: MNHEY and SVGAGI. Here the CDR3 DNA reads TGTGCCAGCAGTTACCTGGGGAGACTGCTCACCGGGGAGCTGTTTTTT. Its protein is CASSYLGRLLTGELFF.

CDR3 sequence (DNA): TGCGCCAGCCCCCCACTAGCACCTGAGGAGTCCAACTATGGCTACACCTTC. It yields the protein CASPPLAPEESNYGYTF. J is TRBJ1-2 and V is TRBV5-1; D not certain. The V end was cut by 7 bases, the J end by 2 bases, with 24 bases between. CDR1 and CDR2 (germline): SGHRS, YFSETQ. CDR3 length: 17 amino acids.

The CDR3 is CASSPTGGGHNEQFF. The CDR3 DNA reads TGTGCCAGCAGCCCGACGGGCGGGGGCCACAATGAGCAGTTCTTC. The chain recombines TRBV11-3 with TRBJ2-1; perhaps TRBD2 as D (7 bases). The V end was cut by 5 bases, the J end by 5 bases, with 16 bases between. Germline loops: CDR1 SGHNT, CDR2 YENEEA. The CDR3 length is 15 residues.

The chain employs TRBV5-1 and TRBJ1-4; D may be TRBD1 (6 bases). The length of the CDR3 is 20 residues. Trimming left V 0 bases short and J 4 bases short, with 25 bases between. Germline values: CDR1 SGHRS, CDR2 YFSETQ. The DNA of the CDR3 is TGCGCCAGCAGCTTGGGTTCGTTCCAGGGGCCTCTTGGGATTAATGAAAAACTGTTTTTT. This codes for CASSLGSFQGPLGINEKLFF.

This chain joins TRBV11-3 and TRBJ2-5; D is ambiguous. CDR3 length: 15 amino acids. The V and J ends lost 1 base and 1 base respectively, with 10 bases between them. CDR1 is SGHNT and CDR2 is YENEEA in the germline V gene. The DNA for the CDR3 is TGTGCCAGCAGCTTAGGGCGGTTATCCCAAGAGACCCAGTACTTC. Translated: CASSLGRLSQETQYF. Combining the CDR3 with reference TRBV11-3 and TRBJ2-5 gives the whole variable domain EAGVVQSPRYKIIEKKQPVAFWCNPISGHNTLYWYLQNLGQGPELLIRYENEEAVDDSQLPKDRFSAERLKGVDSTLKIQPAELGDSAVYLCASSLGRLSQETQYFGPGTRLLVL.

The chain has TRBV5-6 and TRBJ2-5, with D perhaps matching TRBD1 (5 bases). TRBJ2-7 matches the DNA end more closely, so the J call is doubtful. The germline CDR1 and CDR2 sequences are SGHDT and YYEEEE. The CDR3 has 13 amino acids. CDR3 in amino acids: CASSLGQNYEQYF. CDR3 bases: TGTGCCAGCAGCTTGGGACAGAACTACGAGCAGTACTTC.

The table lists this clone with a few counts. This chain connects TRBV7-8 to TRBJ2-7, with 8 nucleotides matching TRBD2. CDR3 length: 16 amino acids. The junction had 7 bases not matched to a gene; V was cut back by 0 bases and J by 3 bases. Germline assignment: CDR1 SGHVS and CDR2 FQNEAQ. The DNA for the CDR3 is TGTGCCAGCAGCTTAGCTGGTAGCGGGATTCTCTACGAGCAGTACTTC. Translation: CASSLAGSGILYEQYF.

The rearrangement links TRBV30 to TRBJ2-1, with 9 bases aligning to TRBD2. CDR1 GTSNPN and CDR2 SVGIG come from the germline V gene (reference sequence). This CDR3 is built from 13 residues. This chain's CDR3 is CAGGLAGVNEQFF. The CDR3 bases are TGTGCAGGCGGGTTAGCGGGAGTAAATGAGCAGTTCTTC.

The chain links TRBV5-4 to TRBJ1-6; D may be TRBD1 (5 bases). Deletions cut 2 bases from V and 8 bases from J, with 14 bases between. The CDR3 consists of 15 residues. Germline lookup yields CDR1 SGHNT and CDR2 YYREEE (reference sequence). CDR3 DNA: TGTGCCAGCAGCTTACCTCCGGGGGAGGATTCACCCCTCCACTTT. It translates to CASSLPPGEDSPLHF.

The table lists this clone with a count of one. The CDR3 loop is CASSYYGQGDNEQFF. In nucleotides, the CDR3 is TGTGCCAGCAGTTACTATGGACAGGGCGACAATGAGCAGTTCTTC. The chain couples TRBV6-5 to TRBJ2-1, with 8 positions matching TRBD1. Germline assignment: CDR1 MNHEY and CDR2 SVGAGI. The CDR3 loop spans 15 amino acids. The ends lost 1 base at V and 5 bases at J; junction bases unmatched: 4.

The chain joins TRBV18 to TRBJ1-1; 7 bases agree with TRBD1. CDR1 and CDR2 (germline): KGHSH, LQKENI. With V trimmed by 3 bases and J by 0 bases, 7 bases remained unmatched. The CDR3 runs to 16 residues. The CDR3 reads CASSPGNTGVNTEAFF. The CDR3 coding sequence is TGTGCCAGCTCACCGGGGAACACAGGGGTGAACACTGAAGCTTTCTTT.

This chain uses TRBV5-6 with TRBJ2-5, with D tentatively TRBD2 (6 bases). This CDR3 comprises 15 residues. Trimming cost V 6 bases and J 1 base, with 16 bases left between them. CDR1 and CDR2 from the germline V gene are SGHDT and YYEEEE. The CDR3 DNA reads TGTGCCAGCACCCCATCCGGGAGCTTCCAAGAGACCCAGTACTTC. Its protein product is CASTPSGSFQETQYF. The whole variable domain, remainder taken from reference TRBV5-6 and TRBJ2-5, is DAGVTQSPTHLIKTRGQQVTLRCSPKSGHDTVSWYQQALGQGPQFIFQYYEEEERQRGNFPDRFSGHQFPNYSSELNVNALLLGDSALYLCASTPSGSFQETQYFGPGTRLLVL.

The chain couples TRBV28 to TRBJ2-7, with a weak D call TRBD2 (6 bases). This CDR3 contains 15 residues. The germline gives CDR1 MDHEN, CDR2 SYDVKM. V dropped 5 bases and J dropped 6 bases, with 20 bases sitting between them. CDR3 amino acids: CASSATSTRIVEQYF. The CDR3 DNA reads as TGTGCCAGCAGTGCCACTTCGACTAGGATCGTCGAGCAGTACTTC.

This clone was recorded a few times. The rearrangement uses TRBV7-2 and TRBJ2-6; D is perhaps TRBD1 (5 bases). The V end was cut by 6 bases, the J end by 9 bases, with 12 bases between. Germline V gene data show CDR1 as SGHTA and CDR2 as FQGNSA. There are 13 residues in the CDR3. The CDR3: CASRPGSGNVLTF. In nucleotides, the CDR3 is TGTGCCAGCAGACCAGGGTCCGGCAACGTCCTGACTTTC.

This clone was seen a handful of times. V usage is TRBV29-1 and J usage is TRBJ2-5, with TRBD1 identical over 9 bases. Germline loops: CDR1 SQVTM, CDR2 ANQGSEA. V gave up 7 bases and J gave up 4 bases; unmatched junction bases: 7. The CDR3 is made up of 13 amino acids. CDR3 region: CSAGQGNRETQYF. As DNA, the CDR3 is TGCAGCGCCGGACAGGGGAATCGAGAGACCCAGTACTTC.

This sequence joins TRBV7-3 and TRBJ1-6; 7 positions match TRBD1. Germline V gives CDR1 SGHTA, CDR2 FQGTGA. The CDR3 contains 18 residues. Unmatched junction bases numbered 11, after V lost 1 base and J lost 5 bases. CDR3 protein: CASSLNPRGSGNNSPLHF. CDR3 DNA: TGTGCCAGCAGCTTAAACCCCAGGGGGTCGGGTAATAATTCACCCCTCCACTTT.

The V gene is TRBV6-5, the J gene TRBJ2-6, with D possibly matching TRBD2 (5 bases). CDR3 length: 15 amino acids. Germline assignment: CDR1 MNHEY and CDR2 SVGAGI. V was clipped by 7 bases and J by 1 base, with 11 bases between them. CDR3 region: CASTRGSSGANVLTF. CDR3 bases: TGTGCCAGCACCAGAGGGTCTTCTGGGGCCAACGTCCTGACTTTC.

The rearrangement uses TRBV5-1 and TRBJ2-1, with 10 bases identical to TRBD1. The CDR3 totals 16 residues. CDR1 and CDR2 from the germline V gene are SGHRS and YFSETQ. Germline trimming cut 4 bases from V and 2 bases from J; bases unmatched to any gene: 6. The CDR3 loop reads CASSGSGTGAYNEQFF. As DNA, the CDR3 is TGCGCCAGCAGCGGTTCCGGGACAGGGGCCTACAATGAGCAGTTCTTC.

This clone is a singleton in its sample. CDR3 in DNA: TGTGCCAGCAGCGGGCGACCGGACGCGGGAGGGTACGAGCAGTACTTC. It translates to CASSGRPDAGGYEQYF. The rearrangement uses TRBV21-1 and TRBJ2-7; TRBD2, the table's D call, was not compared with the DNA. TRBV21-1 is listed as a pseudogene. The CDR3 has 16 amino acids.

V is TRBV19 and J is TRBJ2-1, with D possibly TRBD2 on 7 matching bases. Trimming shortened V by 7 bases and J by 0 bases, and 16 bases separated the two germline ends. Germline V gene sequence: CDR1 LNHDA, CDR2 SQIVND (reference sequence). The CDR3 totals 16 residues. The CDR3: CASTARGASSYNEQFF. CDR3 nucleotides: TGTGCCAGTACGGCCCGGGGGGCTAGCTCCTACAATGAGCAGTTCTTC.

The chain couples TRBV2 to TRBJ1-6; 8 bases line up with TRBD1. The ends lost 7 bases at V and 5 bases at J; junction bases unmatched: 10. This CDR3 has 16 amino acids. CDR1 and CDR2 (germline): SNHLY, FYNNEI. The CDR3 protein is CASNEQGAGNNSPLHF. In DNA, the CDR3 is TGTGCCAGCAACGAGCAGGGGGCCGGCAATAATTCACCCCTCCACTTT.